The entry below gives a single TCR beta chain sequence along with its context. The CDR3 sequence is 15 residues long. Trimming shortened V by 0 bases and J by 1 base, and 8 bases separated the two germline ends. The germline gives CDR1 SGHTA, CDR2 FQGNSA. Method: immunoSEQ multiplex PCR; TCRdb's copy keeps in-frame clones and lacks some. The sample includes approximately 69,000 clones, approximately 80% of them seen just once. The entry originates in a study of OX40 agonist ivuxolimab in advanced cancers. The wider study: The patients' treatment was ivuxolimab, an agonistic anti-OX40 (CD134) antibody. Melanoma, hepatocellular carcinoma, head and neck or renal cell cancer occurred in dose-escalation patients.

The chain couples TRBV7-2 to TRBJ2-3; D is undetermined. Sequencing used CD4+ or CD8+ T cells sorted from blood, obtained in a trial of the OX40 agonist ivuxolimab. The source of this sequence is an adult with an advanced solid tumor such as melanoma, head and neck, liver or kidney cancer. The CDR3: CASSLAGLRTDTQYF. Written as DNA, the CDR3 is TGTGCCAGCAGCTTAGCCGGGTTGCGCACAGATACGCAGTATTTT. The full variable domain, rest sourced from reference TRBV7-2 and TRBJ2-3, is GAGVSQSPSNKVTEKGKDVELRCDPISGHTALYWYRQSLGQGLEFLIYFQGNSAPDKSGLPSDRFSAERTGGSVSTLTIQRTQQEDSAVYLCASSLAGLRTDTQYFGPGTRLTVL.